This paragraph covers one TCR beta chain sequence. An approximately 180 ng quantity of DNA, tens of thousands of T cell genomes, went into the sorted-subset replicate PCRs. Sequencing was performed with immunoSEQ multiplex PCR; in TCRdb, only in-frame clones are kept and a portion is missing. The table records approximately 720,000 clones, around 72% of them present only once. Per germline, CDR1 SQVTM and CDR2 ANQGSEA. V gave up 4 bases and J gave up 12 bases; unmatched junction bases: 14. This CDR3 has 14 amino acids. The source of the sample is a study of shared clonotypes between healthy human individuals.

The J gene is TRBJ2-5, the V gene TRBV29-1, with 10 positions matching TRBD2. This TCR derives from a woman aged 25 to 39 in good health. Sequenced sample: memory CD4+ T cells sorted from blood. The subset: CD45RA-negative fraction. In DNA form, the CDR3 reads TGCAGCGTTGGTGTTGAACTAGCGGGAATCCCGAAGTACTTC. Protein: CSVGVELAGIPKYF.